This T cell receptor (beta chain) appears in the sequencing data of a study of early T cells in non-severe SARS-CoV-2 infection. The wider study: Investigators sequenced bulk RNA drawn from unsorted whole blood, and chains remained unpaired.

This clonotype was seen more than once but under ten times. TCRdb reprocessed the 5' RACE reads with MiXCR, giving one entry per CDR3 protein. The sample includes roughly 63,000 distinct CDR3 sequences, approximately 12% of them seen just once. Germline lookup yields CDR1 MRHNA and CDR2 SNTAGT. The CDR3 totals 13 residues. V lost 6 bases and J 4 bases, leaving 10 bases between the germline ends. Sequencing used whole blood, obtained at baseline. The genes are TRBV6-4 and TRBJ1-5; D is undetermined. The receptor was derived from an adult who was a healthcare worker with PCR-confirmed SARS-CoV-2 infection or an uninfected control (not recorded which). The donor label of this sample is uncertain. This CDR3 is CASSRGLNQPQHF. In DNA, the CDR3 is TGTGCCAGCAGCCGGGGTCTAAATCAGCCCCAGCATTTT.